This T cell receptor beta chain was sequenced during a study of blood T cell repertoires in COVID-19. Study background: Sites in the United States, Italy and Spain provided acute and convalescent COVID-19 samples. T cells, B-cell-depleted T cells, or PBMCs supplied cDNA or gDNA.

This clone showed up just once. V shed 4 bases, J shed 9 bases, and the junction held 8 bases outside the gene matches. The germline V gene has CDR1 SQVTM and CDR2 ANQGSEA. The CDR3 totals 13 residues. Original analysis: Scientists estimated how many nucleated cells there were by amplifying reference gene primers. Clones were read by immunoSEQ multiplex PCR, and TCRdb kept only the in-frame ones, dropping some. That table is the source of V, J and clone size, and D and trimming were worked out from the DNA. This table holds 150,000 or so clones, less than 95% found once. V and J are TRBV29-1 and TRBJ2-1; TRBD2 aligns across 8 bases. The sample consisted of peripheral blood. This receptor was identified in a man aged 50-60 years with acute or convalescent COVID-19. CDR3 DNA sequence: TGCAGCGTTGTTCTTGCGGGGGGTTTTGAGCAGTTCTTC. This translates into CSVVLAGGFEQFF.